The clone carrying this T cell receptor (beta chain) was detected many times. Its antigen is currently unknown. This sample was included in a study of T-cell reconstitution after alpha-beta-depleted transplantation in children. Study observations and caveats: Expanded graft clones, several hundred of them, were reportedly the source of alpha-beta T cells about two months after transplant.

Researchers prepared the TCRbeta library using unique molecular identifiers, the study reports. TCRdb recomputed calls from the PCR reads with MiXCR, one row per CDR3 protein. Of some 190,000 distinct CDR3 sequences in the sample, over 8.5% are singletons; the top ten hold around 14%. This sequence originates from a boy between 2 and 15 years old with acute myeloid leukemia, due to receive a stem cell transplant. The sample consisted of PBMCs, taken before TCRalphabeta/CD19-depleted stem cell transplant.

The CDR3 DNA sequence: TGTGCCAGCAGTCAACACCCACCATGGGCTAGCCATAGGGGGGAGACCCAGTACTTC. The encoded protein is CASSQHPPWASHRGETQYF. The chain carries TRBV6-1 and TRBJ2-5, with D perhaps TRBD1 (6 bases). Germline V gene lookup returns CDR1 MNHNS and CDR2 SASEGT. There are 19 residues in the CDR3. V lost 5 bases and J lost 5, with 30 bases in between.